A selection of T cell receptor beta chains follows, all from one sample in a study of shared clonotypes between healthy human individuals. Profiled with immunoSEQ multiplex PCR; TCRdb holds only in-frame clones, not every one. The sample contains over 2,000,000 clones, roughly 95% of which appear only once. Input material: naive CD8+ T cells from PBMCs. The source of these receptors is a man younger than 30 in good health. Some clones in this sample may be carry-over from other donors' samples. The CDR3 runs from the conserved cysteine through the conserved F or W.

j_gene,v_gene,len,CDR3aa
TRBJ2-2,TRBV5-4,15,CASSYKGGPTGELFF
TRBJ1-4,TRBV12-1,16,CASSFNWCRVDEKLFF
TRBJ2-1,TRBV2,15,CAALLGEGFYNEQFF
TRBJ2-2,TRBV7-9,12,CASSRLNRELFF
TRBJ2-6,TRBV9,15,CASSAYAGGANVLTF
TRBJ1-5,TRBV27,14,CASSPGGIRQPQHF
TRBJ2-7,TRBV15,15,CATSSSSGLVGEQYF
TRBJ1-1,TRBV28,14,CASSFLSENTEAFF
TRBJ2-7,TRBV6-1,14,CASSSGTVISEQYF
TRBJ2-1,TRBV9,20,CASSVVGLAGKPSSYNEQFF
TRBJ2-1,TRBV2,12,CAAIAGANEQFF
TRBJ1-5,TRBV28,13,CASSTGSLQPQHF
TRBJ1-5,TRBV4-1,14,CASSQGPEDQPQHF
TRBJ1-2,TRBV11-2,17,CASSFPWEGTDYYGYTF
TRBJ1-1,TRBV30,12,CAWSVDSTEAFF
TRBJ2-7,TRBV5-5,14,CASSLARVEHEQYF
TRBJ2-3,TRBV27,14,CASSPPGLLGTQYF
TRBJ2-5,TRBV30,15,CAWILSGGNQETQYF
TRBJ2-1,TRBV15,13,CATSRGRGDEQFF
TRBJ2-7,TRBV7-2,15,CASTGDEGPSYEQYF
TRBJ1-5,TRBV28,21,CASSLSSIKEIGRGRTQPQHF
TRBJ2-7,TRBV10-1,17,CASSPGLAGGPPYEQYF
TRBJ2-1,TRBV27,15,CASSLGLAAYNEQFF
TRBJ2-3,TRBV30,15,CAWSVSWGLTDTQYF
TRBJ2-1,TRBV9,16,CASSPPRTGFENEQFF
TRBJ2-1,TRBV16,20,CASAGLAGANKLYSYNEQFF
TRBJ2-1,TRBV11-2,15,CASSLRLAESYEQFF
TRBJ2-7,TRBV2,15,CASSPRDRAPYEQYF
TRBJ1-2,TRBV25-1,14,CASSEYVRGSGYTF
TRBJ2-7,TRBV4-2,17,CASSHTLAGGSSYEQYF
TRBJ2-2,TRBV7-9,17,CASSGTTGGASTGELFF
TRBJ2-7,TRBV25-1,10,CASGTYEQYF
TRBJ2-5,TRBV10-2,14,CAAQGLAAQETQYF
TRBJ2-5,TRBV5-6,14,CASSLAGWEETQYF
TRBJ1-3,TRBV7-9,14,CASRKEDSGNTIYF
TRBJ2-3,TRBV15,14,CATSRGGGTDTQYF
TRBJ2-7,TRBV7-9,13,CASSLDPAYEQYF
TRBJ2-3,TRBV15,17,CATSRGRTGRSTDTQYF
TRBJ2-7,TRBV5-5,14,CASSLVGGSYEQYF
TRBJ2-1,TRBV28,17,CASSLYRLKSSYNEQFF
TRBJ2-1,TRBV4-1,14,CASSQETEYNEQFF
TRBJ1-1,TRBV27,15,CASSPPGTANTEAFF
TRBJ2-7,TRBV27,13,CASSLTQSYEQYF
TRBJ2-3,TRBV7-8,18,CASSLPSGRASFTDTQYF
TRBJ1-5,TRBV27,13,CASSFRLNQPQHF
TRBJ1-1,TRBV5-1,14,CASSLGGGGREAFF
TRBJ2-7,TRBV9,15,CASSAFSGSPYEQYF
TRBJ2-1,TRBV4-3,14,CASSPELEYNEQFF
TRBJ1-1,TRBV6-5,14,CASNPGQLNTEAFF